The 21 T cell receptor beta chains below come from one sample, sequenced in a study of T cell repertoires in cytomegalovirus infection. TCRdb ran MiXCR on the reads and lists one entry per CDR3 protein. The data hold almost 500,000 distinct CDR3 sequences, with approximately 10% observed a single time. The sequenced sample was PBMCs. These receptors were collected from a human donor in good health (CMV status not recorded). Some clones in this sample may be carry-over from other donors' samples.

As concerns this clonotype: This could be a read error, since a much larger clone is one nucleotide away. The J gene is TRBJ2-1, the V gene TRBV19; perhaps TRBD1 as D (6 bases). There are 13 residues in the CDR3. The germline gives CDR1 LNHDA, CDR2 SQIVND (reference sequence). Trimming stripped 6 bases from V and 5 bases from J, with 11 bases between. This chain's CDR3 is CASRRDNNNEQFF. The CDR3 nucleotides are TGTGCCAGTAGGAGGGACAACAACAATGAGCAGTTCTTC.

This clonotype was counted many times. The CDR3 sequence is CASSSLVGTGELFF. In nucleotides, the CDR3 is TGTGCCAGCAGCTCGCTAGTGGGAACCGGGGAGCTGTTTTTT. J is TRBJ2-2 and V is TRBV7-2; D remains ambiguous. CDR1 and CDR2 from the germline V gene are SGHTA and FQGNSA. The germline V and J ends were trimmed by 4 bases and 5 bases, with 11 bases remaining between them. The CDR3 totals 14 residues.

J is TRBJ2-6 and V is TRBV15, with unresolved D. With 2 bases removed from V and 1 base from J, the gap between germline ends came to 9 bases. The CDR3 extends over 16 amino acids. Looked up from germline, CDR1 is LNHNV and CDR2 is YYDKDF (reference sequence). In DNA form, the CDR3 reads TGTGCCACCAGCAGATACCACCGTTCTGGGGCCAACGTCCTGACTTTC. It encodes CATSRYHRSGANVLTF.

This clonotype was detected ten times or more. This chain uses TRBV28 with TRBJ2-4; D tentatively fits TRBD1 or TRBD2 (6 bases each). This CDR3 is built from 15 residues. V dropped 7 bases and J dropped 9 bases, with 22 bases sitting between them. CDR1 MDHEN and CDR2 SYDVKM come from the germline V gene. The CDR3: CASTPGGDPKVIQYF. CDR3 DNA: TGTGCCAGCACCCCCGGGGGCGACCCAAAAGTCATTCAGTACTTC.

This clonotype was seen many times. The CDR3, as DNA: TGTGCCAGTAGTACGGATGGGGGACCGCCCGTGAACACTGAAGCTTTCTTT. Translating it yields CASSTDGGPPVNTEAFF. This chain connects TRBV19 to TRBJ1-1, with D perhaps TRBD1 (5 bases). V was cut by 4 bases and J by 0 bases, with 18 bases left in between. Germline assignment: CDR1 LNHDA and CDR2 SQIVND (reference sequence). This CDR3 contains 17 residues.

Ten or more counts support this clonotype. The chain carries TRBV28 and TRBJ2-2, with TRBD1 identical over 9 bases. V lost 8 bases and J lost 6; bases outside the gene matches: 16. The germline gives CDR1 MDHEN, CDR2 SYDVKM. This CDR3 contains 17 residues. In DNA form, the CDR3 reads TGTGCCAGCGTTGGAAGCATCCGGGACAGGGACGCCGGGGAGCTGTTTTTT. Translating it yields CASVGSIRDRDAGELFF.

This clonotype has ten or more counts. The rearrangement links TRBV20-1 to TRBJ1-2; D is uncertain. CDR3 length: 14 residues. Trimming shortened V by 3 bases and J by 2 bases, and 13 bases separated the two germline ends. Germline assignment: CDR1 DFQATT and CDR2 SNEGSKA (reference sequence). This chain's CDR3 is CSASFGVRNYGYTF. The CDR3 DNA reads TGCAGTGCTAGTTTCGGGGTGAGGAACTATGGCTACACCTTC.

The table lists this clonotype with many counts. CDR3 amino acids: CASSRFSGNEQFF. As DNA, the CDR3 is TGCGCCAGCAGCCGGTTTAGCGGCAATGAGCAGTTCTTC. The chain has TRBV5-1 and TRBJ2-1, with D perhaps matching TRBD2 (6 bases). This CDR3 has 13 amino acids. Trimming pared 4 bases from V and 6 bases from J, leaving 11 bases between. The germline gives CDR1 SGHRS, CDR2 YFSETQ.

The chain carries TRBV9 and TRBJ1-6, with TRBD1 matching over 10 bases. CDR1 is SGDLS, CDR2 YYNGEE, per germline. V shed 2 bases and J 6 bases; nucleotides not matched to a gene: 2. CDR3 length equals 15 residues. CDR3 sequence: CASSVRTGGNSPLHF. In nucleotides, the CDR3 is TGTGCCAGCAGCGTCCGGACAGGGGGTAATTCACCCCTCCACTTT.

At least ten counts were recorded for this clonotype. The gene calls are TRBV2 and TRBJ2-5; D tentatively fits TRBD1 or TRBD2 (5 bases each). The CDR3 has 12 amino acids. Trimming removed 7 bases at V and 4 bases at J, with 10 bases between. Germline CDR1 reads SNHLY; CDR2 reads FYNNEI. In nucleotides, the CDR3 is TGTGCCAGCAATCGGGGCTCAGAGACCCAGTACTTC. This sequence encodes CASNRGSETQYF.

In this sample, this clonotype turned up many times. The chain uses TRBV12-3 or TRBV12-4 and TRBJ1-4; 8 positions agree with TRBD1. V gave up 4 bases and J gave up 8 bases; unmatched junction bases: 6. The CDR3 spans 14 residues. The chain's CDR3 is CASSYGTGREKLFF. The CDR3 DNA reads as TGTGCCAGCAGTTACGGGACAGGTCGAGAAAAACTGTTTTTT.

At least ten counts were recorded for this clonotype. The V and J genes are TRBV7-8 and TRBJ2-2; D is unresolved. Trimming took off 3 bases at V and 4 bases at J, with 6 bases between the two ends. The germline CDR1 and CDR2 sequences are SGHVS and FQNEAQ. CDR3 length: 13 amino acids. The CDR3 DNA is TGTGCCAGCAGCTTTGGCTCCACCGGGGAGCTGTTTTTT. Translation: CASSFGSTGELFF.

This chain uses TRBV29-1 with TRBJ2-5, with TRBD1 matching over 8 bases. From germline, CDR1 is SQVTM and CDR2 ANQGSEA. V was pared by 7 bases and J by 1 base, with 2 bases of the junction left unmatched. This CDR3 has 12 amino acids. CDR3 DNA sequence: TGCAGCGGGACAGGGACCCAAGAGACCCAGTACTTC. The encoded protein is CSGTGTQETQYF.

This clonotype was detected ten times or more. The genes are TRBV28 and TRBJ2-2; D is perhaps TRBD2 (7 bases). This CDR3 comprises 16 residues. V was trimmed by 4 bases and J by 4 bases, leaving 16 bases between them. The V gene's germline CDR1 is MDHEN and CDR2 SYDVKM. CDR3 protein: CASSSPGERGTGELFF. In DNA form, the CDR3 reads TGTGCCAGCAGTTCTCCAGGGGAGCGGGGCACCGGGGAGCTGTTTTTT.

A few counts support this clonotype. This chain joins TRBV10-3 and TRBJ1-5; 8 nucleotides agree with TRBD1. This CDR3 is built from 13 residues. J gave up 2 bases and V 7 bases, and 1 base lay outside the gene matches. Germline CDR1 reads ENHRY; CDR2 reads SYGVKD. CDR3 in amino acids: CAIKGQGNQPQHF. In DNA, the CDR3 is TGTGCCATCAAGGGACAGGGCAATCAGCCCCAGCATTTT.

At least ten counts were recorded for this clonotype. This chain joins TRBV19 and TRBJ2-1, with TRBD1 matching 12 bases. The CDR3 extends over 15 amino acids. The ends lost 8 bases at V and 5 bases at J; junction bases unmatched: 7. Looked up from germline, CDR1 is LNHDA and CDR2 is SQIVND (reference sequence). The CDR3 DNA sequence: TGTGCCAGTGCCTGGGACAGGGGGCTGAACAATGAGCAGTTCTTC. Its protein is CASAWDRGLNNEQFF.

This clonotype has a handful of counts. The chain is built from TRBV7-9 and TRBJ1-4; perhaps TRBD1 as D (6 bases). Between the trimmed V and J ends, which lost 4 bases and 8 bases, there was a span of 17 bases. The CDR3 runs to 15 residues. CDR1 is SEHNR, CDR2 FQNEAQ, per germline (reference sequence). CDR3 coding DNA: TGTGCCAGCAGCTCCAGGGACATCCCGGGAGAAAAACTGTTTTTT. It translates to CASSSRDIPGEKLFF.

Concerning this clonotype itself: A read error may be the cause here, since a much bigger clone is one base away. This rearrangement joins TRBV15 to TRBJ2-3; no clear D. Germline-derived CDR1 and CDR2 are LNHNV and YYDKDF (reference sequence). The CDR3 consists of 12 residues. The CDR3 nucleotides are TGTGCCATCAGCAGAGACACAGATACGCAGTATTTT. The encoded protein is CAISRDTDTQYF. The full variable domain, its missing parts supplied by reference TRBV15 and TRBJ2-3, is DAMVIQNPRYQVTQFGKPVTLSCSQTLNHNVMYWYQQKSSQAPKLLFHYYDKDFNNEADTPDNFQSRRPNTSFCFLDIRSPGLGDTAMYLCAISRDTDTQYFGPGTRLTVL.

This clonotype showed up many times. This chain connects TRBV7-8 to TRBJ2-1; D remains unclear. Trimming took 5 bases from V and 7 from J, leaving 15 bases between them. Germline lookup yields CDR1 SGHVS and CDR2 FQNEAQ. This CDR3 comprises 14 residues. The chain's CDR3 is CASSPSSFGNEQFF. CDR3 sequence (DNA): TGTGCCAGCAGCCCCTCGTCATTCGGGAATGAGCAGTTCTTC.

The V gene is TRBV5-1, the J gene TRBJ1-1, with D uncertain. The V gene's germline CDR1 is SGHRS and CDR2 YFSETQ. The V gene lost 1 base and the J gene lost 1 base, with 8 bases spanning the gap. CDR3 length: 14 residues. The DNA for the CDR3 is TGCGCCAGCAGCTTGCATATGGAGAACACTGAAGCTTTCTTT. Encoded protein: CASSLHMENTEAFF.

This clonotype was seen ten or more times. The rearrangement uses TRBV19 and TRBJ1-4; unclear D gene. Trimming removed 3 bases from V and 8 bases from J, with 13 bases in between. The germline CDR1 and CDR2 sequences are LNHDA and SQIVND (reference sequence). This CDR3 is 14 amino acids long. CDR3 DNA: TGTGCCAGTAGTATTCGGCTCCCAGCGGAAAAACTGTTTTTT. This encodes CASSIRLPAEKLFF. The full variable domain, rest sourced from reference TRBV19 and TRBJ1-4, is DGGITQSPKYLFRKEGQNVTLSCEQNLNHDAMYWYRQDPGQGLRLIYYSQIVNDFQKGDIAEGYSVSREKKESFPLTVTSAQKNPTAFYLCASSIRLPAEKLFFGSGTQLSVL.